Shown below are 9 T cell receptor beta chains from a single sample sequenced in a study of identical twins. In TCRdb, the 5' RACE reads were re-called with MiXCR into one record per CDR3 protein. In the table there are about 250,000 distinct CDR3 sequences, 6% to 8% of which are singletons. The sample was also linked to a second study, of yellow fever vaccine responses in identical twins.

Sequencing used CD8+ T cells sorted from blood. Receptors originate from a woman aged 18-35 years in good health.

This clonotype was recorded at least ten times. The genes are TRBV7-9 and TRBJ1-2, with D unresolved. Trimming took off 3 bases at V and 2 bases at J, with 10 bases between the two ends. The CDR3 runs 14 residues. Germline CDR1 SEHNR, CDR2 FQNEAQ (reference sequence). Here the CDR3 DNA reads TGTGCCAGCAGCTTCGACACGGAGAACTATGGCTACACCTTC. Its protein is CASSFDTENYGYTF.

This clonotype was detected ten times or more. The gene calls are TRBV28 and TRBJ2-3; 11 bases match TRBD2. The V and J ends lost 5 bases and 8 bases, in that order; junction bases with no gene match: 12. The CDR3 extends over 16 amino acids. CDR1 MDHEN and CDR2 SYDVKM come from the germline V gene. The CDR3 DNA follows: TGTGCCAGCAGTGCAACTAGCGGGGGCCGTGGTTTTACGCAGTATTTT. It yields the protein CASSATSGGRGFTQYF.

CDR3 sequence: CASSERGTHNEQFF. The CDR3 coding sequence is TGTGCCAGCAGTGAGCGGGGGACACACAATGAGCAGTTCTTC. The V gene is TRBV12-3 or TRBV12-4, the J gene TRBJ2-1; TRBD2 matches at 8 bases. J lost 5 bases, V lost 5 bases, and 5 bases had no gene match. The CDR3 extends over 14 amino acids.

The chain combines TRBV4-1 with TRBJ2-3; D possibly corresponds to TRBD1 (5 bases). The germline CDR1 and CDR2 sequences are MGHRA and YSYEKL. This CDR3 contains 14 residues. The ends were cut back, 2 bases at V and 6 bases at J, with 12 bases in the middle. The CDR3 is CASSQMPGYDTQYF. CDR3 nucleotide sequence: TGCGCCAGCAGCCAAATGCCAGGGTACGATACGCAGTATTTT.

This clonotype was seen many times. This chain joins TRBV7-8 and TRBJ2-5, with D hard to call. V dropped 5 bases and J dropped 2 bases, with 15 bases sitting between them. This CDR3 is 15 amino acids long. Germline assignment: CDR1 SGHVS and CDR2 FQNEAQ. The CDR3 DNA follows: TGTGCCAGCAGCCGAAACACGTACCTACAAGAGACCCAGTACTTC. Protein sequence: CASSRNTYLQETQYF.

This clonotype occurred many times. The CDR3, as DNA: TGCGCCAGCAGCCCCGCAATAGCGGGGGTCACAGATACGCAGTATTTT. Translating it yields CASSPAIAGVTDTQYF. The rearrangement links TRBV4-1 to TRBJ2-3; 9 bases are shared with TRBD2. The germline CDR1 and CDR2 sequences are MGHRA and YSYEKL. V was pared by 4 bases and J by 2 bases, with 7 bases of the junction left unmatched. This CDR3 is 16 amino acids long.

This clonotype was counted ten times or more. CDR3 bases: TGTGCCAGCAGCCCCGGGACAGACGCTGGAAACACCATATATTTT. Its translation is CASSPGTDAGNTIYF. The gene calls are TRBV5-4 and TRBJ1-3, with 7 bases lining up with TRBD1. Trimming took 4 bases from V and 2 from J; bases not matched to a gene: 6. CDR1 is SGHNT and CDR2 is YYREEE in the germline V gene (reference sequence). This CDR3 region has 15 residues.

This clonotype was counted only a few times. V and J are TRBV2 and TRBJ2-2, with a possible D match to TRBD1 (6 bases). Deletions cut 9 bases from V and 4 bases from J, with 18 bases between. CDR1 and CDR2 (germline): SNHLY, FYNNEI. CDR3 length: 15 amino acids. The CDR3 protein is CASGQGLGATGELFF. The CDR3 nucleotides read TGTGCCAGTGGGCAGGGGTTGGGAGCCACCGGGGAGCTGTTTTTT.

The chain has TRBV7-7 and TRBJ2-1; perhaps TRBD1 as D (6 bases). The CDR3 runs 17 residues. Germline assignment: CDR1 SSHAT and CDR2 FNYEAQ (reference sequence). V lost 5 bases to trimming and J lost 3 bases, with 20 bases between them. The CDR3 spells CASSPDPDRYLYNEQFF. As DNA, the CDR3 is TGTGCCAGCAGCCCCGACCCCGACAGGTATCTCTACAATGAGCAGTTCTTC.